These T cell receptor beta chains were read from a single sample in a study of T cells after yellow fever vaccination. MiXCR, applied by TCRdb to the 5' RACE reads, yields one record per CDR3 protein. The table lists 200,000 to 300,000 distinct CDR3 sequences, less than 7.5% of them singletons. This sample comprised CD4+ T cells sorted from PBMCs, obtained on the day of the yellow fever booster vaccination. The source is a man in his thirties or forties who received the YFV17D yellow fever vaccine. Both conserved end residues are part of each CDR3. The order of the fields is D gene, V gene, J gene, clone size, CDR3 length, CDR3 DNA, CDR3 protein. The D gene is left open where the match is weak. Clone size is stated in some rows and not others, as once, few, many or a class when expanded.

D gene: .
V gene: TRBV9
J gene: TRBJ2-7
clone size: many
CDR3 length: 15
CDR3 DNA: TGTGCCAGCAGCGTAGCTCCGAGTCATGGCCACGAGCAGTACTTC
CDR3 protein: CASSVAPSHGHEQYF

D gene: .
V gene: TRBV27
J gene: TRBJ2-1
clone size: many
CDR3 length: 16
CDR3 DNA: TGTGCCAGCAGTCGCCGTTTTGCAGAAAGGAGCAATGAGCAGTTCTTC
CDR3 protein: CASSRRFAERSNEQFF

D gene: .
V gene: TRBV7-2
J gene: TRBJ2-7
clone size: .
CDR3 length: 15
CDR3 DNA: TGTGCCAGCAGCCGGGATGGGACCTCTTTACACGAGCAGTACTTC
CDR3 protein: CASSRDGTSLHEQYF

D gene: .
V gene: TRBV20-1
J gene: TRBJ2-7
clone size: few
CDR3 length: 15
CDR3 DNA: TGCAGTGCTAGTGAAATAGGGGGGCAAGCCTACGAGCAGTACTTC
CDR3 protein: CSASEIGGQAYEQYF

D gene: .
V gene: TRBV29-1
J gene: TRBJ2-1
clone size: .
CDR3 length: 15
CDR3 DNA: TGCAGCGTTAATCCCGAAACAGGTAAAGGGCAGAAGCAGTTCTTC
CDR3 protein: CSVNPETGKGQKQFF

D gene: TRBD1
V gene: TRBV20-1
J gene: TRBJ2-1
clone size: many
CDR3 length: 15
CDR3 DNA: TGCAGTGCCAGACGGGACAGGGGATCCTACAATGAGCAGTTCTTC
CDR3 protein: CSARRDRGSYNEQFF

D gene: .
V gene: TRBV5-1
J gene: TRBJ2-6
clone size: many
CDR3 length: 17
CDR3 DNA: TGCGCCAGCAGCTGGACCACAGGGCGCTCTGGGGCCAACGTCCTGACTTTC
CDR3 protein: CASSWTTGRSGANVLTF

D gene: .
V gene: TRBV5-1
J gene: TRBJ2-7
clone size: .
CDR3 length: 14
CDR3 DNA: TGCGCCAGCAGCTTTAGGGGCCAATTCTACGAGCAGTACTTC
CDR3 protein: CASSFRGQFYEQYF

D gene: TRBD2
V gene: TRBV30
J gene: TRBJ2-1
clone size: few
CDR3 length: 15
CDR3 DNA: TGTGCCTGGAGCGGCCGGCTAGCGGGAGGAGGTGAGCAGTTCTTC
CDR3 protein: CAWSGRLAGGGEQFF

D gene: TRBD1
V gene: TRBV7-2
J gene: TRBJ1-2
clone size: few
CDR3 length: 14
CDR3 DNA: TGTGCCAGCAACCTCGGACAGGGGGCCGGTGGCTACACCTTC
CDR3 protein: CASNLGQGAGGYTF

D gene: .
V gene: TRBV20-1
J gene: TRBJ2-2
clone size: .
CDR3 length: 17
CDR3 DNA: TGCTGCGCTAGAGATCGGGGGTCGGCGGGACGGGGAGGGGAGCTGTTTTTT
CDR3 protein: CCARDRGSAGRGGELFF

D gene: .
V gene: TRBV19
J gene: TRBJ2-3
clone size: few
CDR3 length: 17
CDR3 DNA: TGTGCCAGTAGGGCCTTACAGGGAACCCAGCGCACAGATACGCAGTATTTT
CDR3 protein: CASRALQGTQRTDTQYF

D gene: .
V gene: TRBV30
J gene: TRBJ2-2
clone size: many
CDR3 length: 16
CDR3 DNA: TGTGCCTGGAGTGTAGGTTGGACTACGAACACCGGGGAGCTGTTTTTT
CDR3 protein: CAWSVGWTTNTGELFF

D gene: TRBD2
V gene: TRBV19
J gene: TRBJ2-3
clone size: many
CDR3 length: 13
CDR3 DNA: TGTGCCAGTGCTAGCGGTCTCACAGATACGCAGTATTTT
CDR3 protein: CASASGLTDTQYF

D gene: .
V gene: TRBV12-3/TRBV12-4
J gene: TRBJ1-1
clone size: few
CDR3 length: 13
CDR3 DNA: TGTGCCAGCAGTCGACAGGCGGACACTGAAGCTTTCTTT
CDR3 protein: CASSRQADTEAFF

D gene: TRBD2
V gene: TRBV11-2
J gene: TRBJ2-3
clone size: .
CDR3 length: 16
CDR3 DNA: TGTGCCAGCAGCTTAGACAGTAGCGGGCTCACAGATACGCAGTATTTT
CDR3 protein: CASSLDSSGLTDTQYF

D gene: TRBD2
V gene: TRBV27
J gene: TRBJ2-1
clone size: many
CDR3 length: 17
CDR3 DNA: TGTGCCAGCAGTTCCGCATCTAGCGGGAGGATTTGGAATGAGCAGTTCTTC
CDR3 protein: CASSSASSGRIWNEQFF

D gene: .
V gene: TRBV7-2
J gene: TRBJ2-1
clone size: many
CDR3 length: 15
CDR3 DNA: TGTGCCAGCAGCTTATTCCTCATGATGAACAATGAGCAGTTCTTC
CDR3 protein: CASSLFLMMNNEQFF

D gene: TRBD2
V gene: TRBV5-1
J gene: TRBJ2-1
clone size: .
CDR3 length: 16
CDR3 DNA: TGCGCCAGCAGCTTGGGACTAGCGGGCCCCCACAATGAGCAGTTCTTC
CDR3 protein: CASSLGLAGPHNEQFF

D gene: TRBD2
V gene: TRBV11-2
J gene: TRBJ2-1
clone size: many
CDR3 length: 17
CDR3 DNA: TGTGCCAGCAGCCCCACAATCTCCAGCGGGAGCCGGGGTGAGCAGTTCTTC
CDR3 protein: CASSPTISSGSRGEQFF

D gene: .
V gene: TRBV5-6
J gene: TRBJ2-7
clone size: few
CDR3 length: 15
CDR3 DNA: TGTGCCAGCAGCCCGGACACTGGGACTTCTTACGAGCAGTACTTC
CDR3 protein: CASSPDTGTSYEQYF

D gene: .
V gene: TRBV7-8
J gene: TRBJ1-1
clone size: few
CDR3 length: 15
CDR3 DNA: TGTGCCAGCAGCCTCCGAGGGGTCATGAACACTGAAGCTTTCTTT
CDR3 protein: CASSLRGVMNTEAFF

D gene: TRBD2
V gene: TRBV20-1
J gene: TRBJ2-2
clone size: .
CDR3 length: 18
CDR3 DNA: TGCAGTGCTAGACCGACTAGCGGAGAATGGTTTAACACCGGGGAGCTGTTTTTT
CDR3 protein: CSARPTSGEWFNTGELFF

D gene: .
V gene: TRBV10-3
J gene: TRBJ1-1
clone size: .
CDR3 length: 13
CDR3 DNA: TGTGCCATCAGGGGGGCACTGAACACTGAAGCTTTCTTT
CDR3 protein: CAIRGALNTEAFF

D gene: .
V gene: TRBV7-2
J gene: TRBJ2-7
clone size: few
CDR3 length: 12
CDR3 DNA: TGTGCCAACAGCGGACCCTGGGGCGAGCAGTACTTC
CDR3 protein: CANSGPWGEQYF

D gene: TRBD1
V gene: TRBV10-3
J gene: TRBJ2-1
clone size: few
CDR3 length: 15
CDR3 DNA: TGTGCCATCAGTGAGTCGGGGACAGATTACAATGAGCAGTTCTTC
CDR3 protein: CAISESGTDYNEQFF

D gene: .
V gene: TRBV7-2
J gene: TRBJ2-7
clone size: many
CDR3 length: 12
CDR3 DNA: TGCGCCAGCAGCTTGCTAGGCTACGAGCAGTACTTC
CDR3 protein: CASSLLGYEQYF

D gene: .
V gene: TRBV12-3/TRBV12-4
J gene: TRBJ1-5
clone size: many
CDR3 length: 14
CDR3 DNA: TGTGCCAGCAGTCTGTACAGGGGCAATCAGCCCCAGCATTTT
CDR3 protein: CASSLYRGNQPQHF

D gene: TRBD2
V gene: TRBV29-1
J gene: TRBJ2-1
clone size: few
CDR3 length: 14
CDR3 DNA: TGCAGCGCGGGGATAAAGCGGGAGTTCTATGAGCAGTTCTTC
CDR3 protein: CSAGIKREFYEQFF

D gene: .
V gene: TRBV7-6
J gene: TRBJ2-2
clone size: .
CDR3 length: 18
CDR3 DNA: TGTGCCAGCAGCTCCGGCATCAGTGCAGGCAGATACACCGGGGAGCTGTTTTTT
CDR3 protein: CASSSGISAGRYTGELFF

D gene: .
V gene: TRBV2
J gene: TRBJ1-5
clone size: few
CDR3 length: 14
CDR3 DNA: TGTGCCAGCAGTGTAGGGGGAGGCAATCAGCCCCAGCATTTT
CDR3 protein: CASSVGGGNQPQHF

D gene: TRBD1
V gene: TRBV28
J gene: TRBJ2-5
clone size: few
CDR3 length: 16
CDR3 DNA: TGTGCCAGCAGTTTAATCGAGGGACAGGGGAAAGAGACCCAGTACTTC
CDR3 protein: CASSLIEGQGKETQYF

D gene: .
V gene: TRBV20-1
J gene: TRBJ2-2
clone size: .
CDR3 length: 14
CDR3 DNA: TGCAGTGCCACGAGGGGACAGAACACCGGGGAGCTGTTTTTT
CDR3 protein: CSATRGQNTGELFF

D gene: TRBD2
V gene: TRBV10-2
J gene: TRBJ2-1
clone size: .
CDR3 length: 17
CDR3 DNA: TGCGCCAGCAGTGAGTCAAAGTCACTAGCGGGGACGGATGAGCAGTTCTTC
CDR3 protein: CASSESKSLAGTDEQFF

D gene: .
V gene: TRBV15
J gene: TRBJ2-7
clone size: .
CDR3 length: 15
CDR3 DNA: TGTGCCACCAGCAGCCAGGGGACCCGGTCCTACGAGCAGTACTTC
CDR3 protein: CATSSQGTRSYEQYF

D gene: TRBD2
V gene: TRBV28
J gene: TRBJ2-2
clone size: .
CDR3 length: 18
CDR3 DNA: TGTACCCTCAGTTCCCGCAGACTAGCGGGAGGCCTCACCGGGGAGCTGTTTTTT
CDR3 protein: CTLSSRRLAGGLTGELFF

D gene: .
V gene: TRBV20-1
J gene: TRBJ2-7
clone size: few
CDR3 length: 14
CDR3 DNA: TGCAGTGCCCGCGACTCAGAGGGGTGGTACGAGCAGTACTTC
CDR3 protein: CSARDSEGWYEQYF

D gene: .
V gene: TRBV5-4
J gene: TRBJ2-1
clone size: .
CDR3 length: 14
CDR3 DNA: TGTGCCAGCACCACGGAGGGCGGCTACAATGAGCAGTTCTTC
CDR3 protein: CASTTEGGYNEQFF

D gene: TRBD1
V gene: TRBV5-4
J gene: TRBJ2-3
clone size: .
CDR3 length: 14
CDR3 DNA: TGTGCCAGCAGCTGGGACAGGGCCAGGGATACGCAGTATTTT
CDR3 protein: CASSWDRARDTQYF

D gene: .
V gene: TRBV7-8
J gene: TRBJ1-5
clone size: few
CDR3 length: 16
CDR3 DNA: TGTGCCAGCAGCTTAGTCTCCGGGACCAGCAATCAGCCCCAGCATTTT
CDR3 protein: CASSLVSGTSNQPQHF

D gene: .
V gene: TRBV27
J gene: TRBJ2-7
clone size: .
CDR3 length: 14
CDR3 DNA: TGTGCCAGCAGTTTTTCGGGGAGTCTAAAAGAGCAGTACTTC
CDR3 protein: CASSFSGSLKEQYF

D gene: .
V gene: TRBV4-2
J gene: TRBJ2-7
clone size: .
CDR3 length: 15
CDR3 DNA: TGTGCCAGCAGCCAAGAAAGAAGAGCCCCCGGGGAGCAGTACTTC
CDR3 protein: CASSQERRAPGEQYF

D gene: TRBD2
V gene: TRBV10-3
J gene: TRBJ2-3
clone size: many
CDR3 length: 14
CDR3 DNA: TGTGCCATAGGACTAGCGGGAGGGCCAGATACGCAGTATTTT
CDR3 protein: CAIGLAGGPDTQYF

D gene: TRBD2
V gene: TRBV9
J gene: TRBJ2-6
clone size: few
CDR3 length: 19
CDR3 DNA: TGTGCCAGCAGCGTACGACTAGCGGGAGGACACTCTGGGGCCAACGTCCTGACTTTC
CDR3 protein: CASSVRLAGGHSGANVLTF

D gene: .
V gene: TRBV6-4
J gene: TRBJ1-5
clone size: few
CDR3 length: 14
CDR3 DNA: TGTGCCAGCAGTGAAGAGGCTAGCAATCAGCCCCAGCATTTT
CDR3 protein: CASSEEASNQPQHF

D gene: TRBD2
V gene: TRBV28
J gene: TRBJ2-7
clone size: few
CDR3 length: 16
CDR3 DNA: TGTGCCAGCAGATGGACTAGCGGGCGCGGCAAGTACGAGCAGTACTTC
CDR3 protein: CASRWTSGRGKYEQYF

D gene: .
V gene: TRBV28
J gene: TRBJ2-1
clone size: few
CDR3 length: 16
CDR3 DNA: TGTGCCAGCAGTTTATATCAGTGGGTCCCCTCCAATGAGCAGTTCTTC
CDR3 protein: CASSLYQWVPSNEQFF

D gene: .
V gene: TRBV10-1
J gene: TRBJ2-6
clone size: many
CDR3 length: 15
CDR3 DNA: TGCGCCAGCAGTCCGGACCGCTCTGGGGCCAACGTCCTGACTTTC
CDR3 protein: CASSPDRSGANVLTF

D gene: .
V gene: TRBV12-3/TRBV12-4
J gene: TRBJ2-3
clone size: many
CDR3 length: 15
CDR3 DNA: TGTGCCAGCAGCCCTGGCGGGGTCAGCACAGATACGCAGTATTTT
CDR3 protein: CASSPGGVSTDTQYF

D gene: .
V gene: TRBV4-2
J gene: TRBJ1-1
clone size: few
CDR3 length: 14
CDR3 DNA: TGTGCCAGCAGGCGCAACAGGGAGAACACTGAAGCTTTCTTT
CDR3 protein: CASRRNRENTEAFF

D gene: TRBD2
V gene: TRBV12-3/TRBV12-4
J gene: TRBJ2-3
clone size: many
CDR3 length: 14
CDR3 DNA: TGTGCCAGCAAGAGTAGCGGGAGGTTGAATACGCAGTATTTT
CDR3 protein: CASKSSGRLNTQYF

D gene: .
V gene: TRBV6-2/TRBV6-3
J gene: TRBJ2-2
clone size: many
CDR3 length: 12
CDR3 DNA: TGTGCCAGCAGACTGATTACCGGGGAGCTGTTTTTT
CDR3 protein: CASRLITGELFF

D gene: .
V gene: TRBV4-2
J gene: TRBJ2-5
clone size: many
CDR3 length: 15
CDR3 DNA: TGTGCCAGCAGCCAAGATTTCGAGGGAGAAGAGACCCAGTACTTC
CDR3 protein: CASSQDFEGEETQYF